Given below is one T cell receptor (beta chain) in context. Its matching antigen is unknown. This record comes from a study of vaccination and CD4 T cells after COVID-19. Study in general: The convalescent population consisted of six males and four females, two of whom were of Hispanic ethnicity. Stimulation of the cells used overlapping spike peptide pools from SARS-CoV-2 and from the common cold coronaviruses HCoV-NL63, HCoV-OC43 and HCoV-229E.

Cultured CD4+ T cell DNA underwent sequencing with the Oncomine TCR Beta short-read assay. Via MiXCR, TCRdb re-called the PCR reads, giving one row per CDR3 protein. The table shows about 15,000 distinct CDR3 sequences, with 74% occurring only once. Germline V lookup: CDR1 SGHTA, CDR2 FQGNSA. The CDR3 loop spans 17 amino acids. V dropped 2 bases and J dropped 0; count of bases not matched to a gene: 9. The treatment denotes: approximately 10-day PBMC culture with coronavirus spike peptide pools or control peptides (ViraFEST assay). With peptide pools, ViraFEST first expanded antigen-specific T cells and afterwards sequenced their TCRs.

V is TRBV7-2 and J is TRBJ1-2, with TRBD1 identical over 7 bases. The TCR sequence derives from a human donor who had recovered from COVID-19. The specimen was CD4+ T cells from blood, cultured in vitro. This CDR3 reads CASSLSFRDSPNYGYTF. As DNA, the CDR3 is TGTGCCAGCAGCTTAAGTTTTCGGGACAGTCCTAACTATGGCTACACCTTC.